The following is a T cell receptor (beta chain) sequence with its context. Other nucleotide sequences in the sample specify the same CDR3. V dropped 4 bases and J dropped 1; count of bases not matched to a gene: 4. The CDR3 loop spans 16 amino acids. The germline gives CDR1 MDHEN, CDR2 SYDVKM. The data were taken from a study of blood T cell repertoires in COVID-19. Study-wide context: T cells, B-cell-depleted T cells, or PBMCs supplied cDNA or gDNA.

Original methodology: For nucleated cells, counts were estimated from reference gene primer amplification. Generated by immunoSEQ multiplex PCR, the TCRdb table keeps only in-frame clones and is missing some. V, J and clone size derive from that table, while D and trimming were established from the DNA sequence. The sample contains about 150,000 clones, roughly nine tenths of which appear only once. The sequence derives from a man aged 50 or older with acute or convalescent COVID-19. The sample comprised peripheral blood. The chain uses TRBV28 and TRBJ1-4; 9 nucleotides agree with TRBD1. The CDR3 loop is CASSSGQGRTNEKLFF. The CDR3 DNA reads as TGTGCCAGCAGTTCTGGACAGGGGAGAACTAATGAAAAACTGTTTTTT.